A selection of T cell receptor beta chains follows, all from one sample in a study of T cell clones after liver transplantation. The table came from immunoSEQ multiplex PCR; TCRdb's copy has only in-frame clones and leaves some out. The sample holds tens of thousands of clones; around four fifths are singletons and the top ten take approximately 0.43%. This specimen consisted of CD4+ T cells from blood, obtained 45 to 46 months after liver transplant. These TCRs come from a human patient who received a liver transplant. Some T cells here may be from the graft donor. CDR3s leave out the opening cysteine and the closing phenylalanine or tryptophan. The order of the fields is CDR3 protein, CDR3 length, V gene.

cdr3_aa: AWRRLIPHEQY
cdr3_length: 11
v_call: TRBV30

cdr3_aa: ASSQGADTEAF
cdr3_length: 11
v_call: TRBV18

cdr3_aa: ASSPTSGSQETQY
cdr3_length: 13
v_call: TRBV11-2

cdr3_aa: ASSLSVGQGNEQY
cdr3_length: 13
v_call: TRBV7-2

cdr3_aa: ASRRGPGTGRGSNEKLF
cdr3_length: 17
v_call: TRBV4-1

cdr3_aa: ASTTWQETEGYT
cdr3_length: 12
v_call: TRBV19

cdr3_aa: ASAGGTSRKETQY
cdr3_length: 13
v_call: TRBV6-1

cdr3_aa: ASSLRQGEKLF
cdr3_length: 11
v_call: TRBV27

cdr3_aa: ASSVSQVANYGYT
cdr3_length: 13
v_call: TRBV6-1

cdr3_aa: ASSPTPSNQPQH
cdr3_length: 12
v_call: TRBV28

cdr3_aa: ASSVSVLDEQF
cdr3_length: 11
v_call: TRBV9

cdr3_aa: ASSLTEGHNEQF
cdr3_length: 12
v_call: TRBV18

cdr3_aa: ASKGGASNQPQH
cdr3_length: 12
v_call: TRBV27

cdr3_aa: ASSDRVNTGELF
cdr3_length: 12
v_call: TRBV9

cdr3_aa: ASSTKRDTEAF
cdr3_length: 11
v_call: TRBV7-8

cdr3_aa: AISETGQGNQPQH
cdr3_length: 13
v_call: TRBV10-3

cdr3_aa: ASTPVTGGDGTQY
cdr3_length: 13
v_call: TRBV5-4

cdr3_aa: ASSKALKGAEGVNEKLF
cdr3_length: 17
v_call: TRBV21-1

cdr3_aa: ASSEMGREGYT
cdr3_length: 11
v_call: TRBV6-1

cdr3_aa: ASSLRGTGYRETQY
cdr3_length: 14
v_call: TRBV28

cdr3_aa: ASSQGLAGDTQY
cdr3_length: 12
v_call: TRBV4-2

cdr3_aa: ASSQGTFSGNTIY
cdr3_length: 13
v_call: TRBV6-5

cdr3_aa: ASSLERGPYNEQF
cdr3_length: 13
v_call: TRBV5-5

cdr3_aa: ASSFGTHTGELF
cdr3_length: 12
v_call: TRBV5-1

cdr3_aa: ASSSRGTSQGLDTQY
cdr3_length: 15
v_call: TRBV7-2

cdr3_aa: ASSVGETQY
cdr3_length: 9
v_call: TRBV6-1

cdr3_aa: ASSEGFKTGGNQPQH
cdr3_length: 15
v_call: TRBV6-1

cdr3_aa: AISEETNTEAF
cdr3_length: 11
v_call: TRBV10-3

cdr3_aa: ASSLGLAGLEDTQY
cdr3_length: 14
v_call: TRBV7-6

cdr3_aa: ASSEGEWAQY
cdr3_length: 10
v_call: TRBV6-1

cdr3_aa: ASTLEGAGANVLT
cdr3_length: 13
v_call: TRBV9

cdr3_aa: SAATGDTQY
cdr3_length: 9
v_call: TRBV20-1

cdr3_aa: ASSRGTILPF
cdr3_length: 10
v_call: TRBV11-1

cdr3_aa: ASSLGLAGAYEQY
cdr3_length: 13
v_call: TRBV5-4

cdr3_aa: ASSGGQGWTEAF
cdr3_length: 12
v_call: TRBV6-5

cdr3_aa: AVGASGIQETQY
cdr3_length: 12
v_call: TRBV10-3

cdr3_aa: ASSSGETQY
cdr3_length: 9
v_call: TRBV2

cdr3_aa: ASSKPLNTGELF
cdr3_length: 12
v_call: TRBV6-9

cdr3_aa: ASSVGGLGDTQY
cdr3_length: 12
v_call: TRBV10-2

cdr3_aa: ASSESRYNEQF
cdr3_length: 11
v_call: TRBV6-1

cdr3_aa: ASSLNLAGELF
cdr3_length: 11
v_call: TRBV7-2

cdr3_aa: ASSGHSNTGELF
cdr3_length: 12
v_call: TRBV5-1

cdr3_aa: SARPNYGYT
cdr3_length: 9
v_call: TRBV20-1

cdr3_aa: ASSPGPGTGLSGANVLT
cdr3_length: 17
v_call: TRBV5-6

cdr3_aa: ASSFSGSSSYEQY
cdr3_length: 13
v_call: TRBV7-2

cdr3_aa: ASSPQTGPYNEQF
cdr3_length: 13
v_call: TRBV9

cdr3_aa: ASSVGDRVEEQY
cdr3_length: 12
v_call: TRBV9

cdr3_aa: ASSSGTAITSGPYNEQF
cdr3_length: 17
v_call: TRBV28

cdr3_aa: AISETTVITDTQY
cdr3_length: 13
v_call: TRBV10-3

cdr3_aa: ASSSSDRVSYGYT
cdr3_length: 13
v_call: TRBV5-1

cdr3_aa: ASSDGAPLAGLHNEQF
cdr3_length: 16
v_call: TRBV18